The 16 T cell receptor beta chains below come from one sample, sequenced in a study of T-cell reconstitution after alpha-beta-depleted transplantation in children. Construction of the TCRbeta library involved unique molecular identifiers. TCRdb reanalysed the PCR reads using MiXCR and keeps one entry per CDR3 protein. The table lists 500,000 to 750,000 distinct CDR3 sequences, roughly 30% of them singletons, with around a third in the top ten. The sample in question was PBMCs, obtained before TCRalphabeta/CD19-depleted stem cell transplant. The receptors were gathered from a boy younger than two with Wiskott-Aldrich syndrome, due to receive a stem cell transplant.

This chain connects TRBV28 to TRBJ2-1; 7 bases match TRBD2. There are 14 residues in the CDR3. CDR1 MDHEN and CDR2 SYDVKM come from the germline V gene. The ends lost 8 bases at V and 3 bases at J; junction bases unmatched: 7. In DNA form, the CDR3 reads TGTGCCAGCGGGAGGGAAGCGAGCTACAATGAGCAGTTCTTC. Amino acids: CASGREASYNEQFF.

This clonotype has only a few counts. This sequence joins TRBV3-1 and TRBJ1-1, with D possibly being TRBD1 (5 bases). Per the germline V gene, CDR1 is LGHDT and CDR2 is YNNKEL (reference sequence). The CDR3 length is 16 residues. V shed 0 bases and J shed 1 base, with 12 bases lying between them. The CDR3: CASSQDLGAGNTEAFF. In DNA form, the CDR3 reads TGTGCCAGCAGCCAAGATCTCGGGGCTGGGAACACTGAAGCTTTCTTT.

A word on this clonotype: At one of its ends the junction is not consistent with the germline gene, which may arise from a read error. The chain is built from TRBV4-2 and TRBJ2-7, with 8 bases fitting TRBD2. Germline V gene lookup returns CDR1 LGHNA and CDR2 YNFKEQ. The CDR3 runs 14 residues. CDR3 DNA sequence: TGTGCCAGCATCCAAGCGGGGGCCTCCTACGAGCAGTACTTC. The encoded protein is CASIQAGASYEQYF.

Only a few counts were recorded for this clonotype. This rearrangement joins TRBV24-1 to TRBJ2-3; no firm D call. V lost 9 bases and J 3 bases, leaving 12 bases between the germline ends. The CDR3 contains 13 residues. Germline CDR1 KGHDR, CDR2 SFDVKD. As DNA, the CDR3 is TGTGCCACCCAGGCCCGCTGGACAGATACGCAGTATTTT. Protein: CATQARWTDTQYF.

The chain employs TRBV27 and TRBJ2-7; 8 positions match TRBD2. Trimming cost V 3 bases and J 5 bases; bases outside gene matches: 15. The CDR3 length is 17 residues. Germline-derived CDR1 and CDR2 are MNHEY and SMNVEV (reference sequence). The CDR3 DNA reads as TGTGCCAGCAGTTTTGTCGGGAGGGCCGTAGGGTTAGACGAGCAGTACTTC. This codes for CASSFVGRAVGLDEQYF.

CDR3 nucleotides: TGCAGTGCTAGATTCTACGAGCAGTACTTC. This translates into CSARFYEQYF. The chain couples TRBV20-1 to TRBJ2-7, with no clear D. Germline CDR1 is DFQATT and CDR2 is SNEGSKA (reference sequence). Trimming cost V 2 bases and J 3 bases, with 2 bases left between them. The CDR3 runs 10 residues.

Here the CDR3 DNA reads TGCGCCAGCAGCTTGGGACTAGCGGGAAGGAACACCGGGGAGCTGTTTTTT. It codes for CASSLGLAGRNTGELFF. This chain links TRBV5-1 with TRBJ2-2, with 11 bases aligning to TRBD2. In germline, CDR1 is SGHRS, CDR2 YFSETQ. Trimming cost V 0 bases and J 1 base; bases outside gene matches: 2. The CDR3 totals 17 residues.

This clonotype was observed a handful of times. This rearrangement joins TRBV29-1 to TRBJ2-2; no definite D call. CDR3 length: 12 residues. V lost 6 bases and J lost 4, with 9 bases in between. Germline V gene sequence: CDR1 SQVTM, CDR2 ANQGSEA. The CDR3 coding sequence is TGCAGCGTCGCCACCGTCACCGGGGAGCTGTTTTTT. Translated: CSVATVTGELFF.

This clonotype was counted only a few times. The chain employs TRBV5-6 and TRBJ2-3; a weak D match, TRBD2 (6 bases). The CDR3 loop spans 15 amino acids. Trimming cost V 3 bases and J 3 bases, with 14 bases left between them. The germline gives CDR1 SGHDT, CDR2 YYEEEE. The CDR3 bases are TGTGCCAGCAGCTCCCCCGGCGGGATGACAGATACGCAGTATTTT. Encoded protein: CASSSPGGMTDTQYF.

This clonotype showed up just a few times. This sequence joins TRBV9 and TRBJ2-5; TRBD2 matches 8 bases. V was pared by 7 bases and J by 4 bases, with 21 bases of the junction left unmatched. Germline lookup yields CDR1 SGDLS and CDR2 YYNGEE. The CDR3 runs to 18 residues. In DNA, the CDR3 is TGTGCCAGCCCGTCTACCGGGTGGGAACTAGCGGAAGGAGAGACCCAGTACTTC. It translates to CASPSTGWELAEGETQYF.

The chain uses TRBV18 and TRBJ2-5; D gene unclear. Germline CDR1 KGHSH, CDR2 LQKENI. This CDR3 has 13 amino acids. V was trimmed by 1 base and J by 4 bases, leaving 7 bases between them. The CDR3 loop reads CASSPLGRETQYF. The CDR3 nucleotides are TGTGCCAGCTCACCACTCGGTAGAGAGACCCAGTACTTC.

This clonotype was seen just once. This chain uses TRBV18 with TRBJ2-7, with 7 bases matching TRBD1. Unmatched junction bases numbered 8, after V lost 6 bases and J lost 3 bases. The CDR3 runs 14 residues. The V gene's germline CDR1 is KGHSH and CDR2 LQKENI. The CDR3 region is CASSLDRADYEQYF. The DNA of the CDR3 is TGTGCCAGCTCGCTAGACAGGGCCGACTACGAGCAGTACTTC.

This clonotype was observed a handful of times. In DNA, the CDR3 is TGCGCCAGCAAGGCGACAGGGTCTGTGGAGCAGTTCTTC. Encoded protein: CASKATGSVEQFF. The chain carries TRBV10-1 and TRBJ2-1; 7 nucleotides line up with TRBD1. The CDR3 runs to 13 residues. Germline CDR1 WNHNN, CDR2 SYGVQD (reference sequence). After removal of 7 bases from V and 10 bases from J, the junction contained 10 bases not matched to a gene.

This clonotype appeared a few times. The chain is built from TRBV12-3 or TRBV12-4 and TRBJ2-7; D not resolved. This CDR3 comprises 14 residues. V was pared by 2 bases and J by 3 bases, with 11 bases between. The CDR3 sequence: CASSLQADVYEQYF. CDR3 nucleotides: TGTGCCAGCAGTTTACAGGCGGACGTCTACGAGCAGTACTTC.

The CDR3 nucleotides are TGCAGTGCTAGCTCTGGAGCGGGCACAGATACGCAGTATTTT. Its protein product is CSASSGAGTDTQYF. The chain has TRBV20-1 and TRBJ2-3; D perhaps matches TRBD2 (5 bases). CDR3 length equals 14 residues. Looked up from germline, CDR1 is DFQATT and CDR2 is SNEGSKA (reference sequence). Trimming stripped 3 bases from V and 1 base from J, with 11 bases between.

This clonotype has only a few counts. This chain uses TRBV12-3 or TRBV12-4 with TRBJ2-2; D is ambiguous. The V and J ends lost 6 bases and 1 base respectively, with 15 bases between them. CDR3 length: 16 residues. DNA of the CDR3: TGTGCCAGCAGCCCCTTGAATAGATTGAACACCGGGGAGCTGTTTTTT. Its protein is CASSPLNRLNTGELFF.